This record concerns one T cell receptor beta chain sequence. V shed 1 base and J shed 8 bases, with 12 bases lying between them. Germline-derived CDR1 and CDR2 are MNHEY and SMNVEV (reference sequence). This CDR3 spans 14 amino acids. The data were obtained in a study of shared clonotypes between healthy human individuals. Deep was the level used in running the assay. Using immunoSEQ multiplex PCR, the repertoire was profiled, and TCRdb retains in-frame clones only, with some absent. This sample has more than 1 million clones; about four fifths occur once, and the top ten carry about 0.52%. The receptor was isolated from a young man in good health. Some clones in this sample may be carry-over from other donors' samples. The gene calls are TRBV27 and TRBJ1-3, with D possibly TRBD1 on 5 matching bases. Sequencing input: memory CD4+ T cells from PBMCs. Subset of the sample: CD45RA-negative fraction. CDR3 sequence (DNA): TGTGCCAGCAGTTTATTATACGGGACGGACACCATATATTTT. Translating it yields CASSLLYGTDTIYF.